The TCR beta chain under discussion was sequenced for a study of blood T cells in healthy people across ages. Study outcomes and limitations: Diversity of TCR beta correlated strongly with naive T cell percentage.

This CDR3 contains 16 residues. Unmatched junction bases numbered 6, after V lost 1 base and J lost 7 bases. CDR1 KGHSH and CDR2 LQKENI come from the germline V gene. A second about 6 to 12 cycle PCR used barcoded and J-beta primers. In TCRdb, the 5' RACE reads were re-called with MiXCR into one record per CDR3 protein. The repertoire holds 550,000 to 800,000 distinct CDR3 sequences, with around 21% as singletons. Of note for this clonotype: Its target is unknown.

There were at least 6 micrograms of total RNA extracted from every sample. The sample comprised blood. The sequence derives from a man aged 65 to 79 in good health. V is TRBV18 and J is TRBJ2-1; 11 nucleotides match TRBD1. The CDR3 DNA reads as TGTGCCAGCTCACCACGAACCGGGACAGGGGGTAATGAGCAGTTCTTC. Its translation: CASSPRTGTGGNEQFF.